This TCR beta chain stems from a study of blood T cell repertoires in COVID-19. Study context: Samples of COVID-19 (acute and convalescent) were obtained from the United States, Italy and Spain.

Sequencing used immunoSEQ multiplex PCR; TCRdb keeps in-frame clones, though not all of them. The data show 280,000 or so clones, with 87% seen just once and approximately 5.7% held by the top ten. The CDR3 is 17 amino acids. CDR1 and CDR2 (germline): SGHTS, YDEGEE. V dropped 4 bases and J dropped 6; count of bases not matched to a gene: 10. The chain combines TRBV5-8 with TRBJ2-3; 14 bases line up with TRBD2. The material sequenced was PBMCs or T cells enriched from blood (not recorded which). The sequence was collected from a woman between 40 and 55 years old who had recovered from COVID-19. CDR3 sequence reads: CASSLQGLAGGPDTQYF. CDR3 coding DNA: TGTGCCAGCAGCCTACAAGGACTAGCGGGAGGTCCGGATACGCAGTATTTT.